This TCR beta chain was found in a study of cytomegalovirus exposure and HLA in healthy donors. CDR1 is KGHSH, CDR2 LQKENI, per germline. CDR3 length: 14 residues. The V end was cut by 3 bases, the J end by 3 bases, with 11 bases between. Method: immunoSEQ multiplex PCR; TCRdb's copy keeps in-frame clones and lacks some. The top ten hold 0.65% to 0.8% of the sample, which has about 86,000 clones, 85% to 95% seen once. This receptor was taken from a man between 18 and 35 years old in good health and CMV-seronegative. The chain is built from TRBV18 and TRBJ1-1, with D unresolved. Specimen: PBMCs. The CDR3 loop reads CASSPPTRDTEAFF. The CDR3 DNA sequence: TGTGCCAGCTCACCTCCGACCCGGGACACTGAAGCTTTCTTT.